Listed here is a single TCR beta chain. The CDR3 covers 20 residues. The J segment lost 3 bases and the V segment lost 4 bases, leaving 15 bases of the junction unmatched. Germline values: CDR1 MGHRA, CDR2 YSYEKL. How the authors handled the data: The assay estimated nucleated cells by amplifying reference gene primers. Measured with immunoSEQ multiplex PCR; TCRdb has only the in-frame clones, and not every one. V and J calls and clone size are as listed in that table; D and trimming were resolved from the DNA. Among roughly 68,000 clones listed, roughly 87% were seen once. This sample stems from a study of blood T cell repertoires in COVID-19. The overall study: In each case, the material was cDNA or gDNA derived from T cells, B-cell-depleted T cells, or PBMCs.

The rearrangement joins TRBV4-1 to TRBJ2-6; TRBD1 matches at 10 bases. The receptor was derived from a man aged 45-60 years with acute or convalescent COVID-19. The sequenced material came from peripheral blood. CDR3: CASSPRETGGLRGGANVLTF. The CDR3 DNA is TGCGCCAGCAGCCCTAGGGAGACAGGGGGCCTGAGGGGTGGGGCCAACGTCCTGACTTTC.